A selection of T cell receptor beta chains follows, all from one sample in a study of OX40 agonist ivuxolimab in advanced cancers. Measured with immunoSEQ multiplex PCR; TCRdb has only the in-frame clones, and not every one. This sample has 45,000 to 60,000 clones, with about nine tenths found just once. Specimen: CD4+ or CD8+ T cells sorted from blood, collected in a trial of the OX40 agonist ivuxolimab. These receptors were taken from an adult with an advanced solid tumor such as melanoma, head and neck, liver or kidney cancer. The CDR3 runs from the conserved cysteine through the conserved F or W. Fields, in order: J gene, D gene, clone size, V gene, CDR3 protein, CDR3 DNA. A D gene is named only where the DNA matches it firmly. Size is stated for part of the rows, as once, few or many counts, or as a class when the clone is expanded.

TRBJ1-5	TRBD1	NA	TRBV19	CASTAPRQGGNQPQHF	TGTGCCAGTACGGCCCCAAGACAGGGAGGCAATCAGCCCCAGCATTTT
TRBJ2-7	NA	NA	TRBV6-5	CASNPRTGSYEQYF	TGTGCCAGCAATCCGAGGACGGGCTCCTACGAGCAGTACTTC
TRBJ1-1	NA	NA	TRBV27	CASSLIRPGSTEAFF	TGTGCCAGCAGTTTAATCAGGCCGGGTAGCACTGAAGCTTTCTTT
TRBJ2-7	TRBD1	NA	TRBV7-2	CASSSRQGNYEQYF	TGTGCCAGCAGCTCTAGACAGGGAAACTACGAGCAGTACTTC
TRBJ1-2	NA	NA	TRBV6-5	CASKGPSGGGYTF	TGTGCCAGCAAAGGGCCTTCCGGGGGTGGCTACACCTTC
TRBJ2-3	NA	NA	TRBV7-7	CASSLAELDTQYF	TGTGCTAGCAGCTTAGCAGAGTTGGATACGCAGTATTTT
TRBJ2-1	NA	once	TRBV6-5	CASSYFNEQFF	TGTGCCAGCAGTTACTTCAATGAGCAGTTCTTC
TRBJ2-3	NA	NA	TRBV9	CASSVAGRTDTQYF	TGTGCCAGCAGCGTGGCAGGCCGCACAGATACGCAGTATTTT
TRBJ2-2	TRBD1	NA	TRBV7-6	CASSLRGPPNTGELFF	TGTGCCAGCAGCTTAAGGGGGCCGCCGAACACCGGGGAGCTGTTTTTT
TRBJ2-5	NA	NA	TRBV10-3	CAITGTPQETQYF	TGTGCCATCACTGGGACTCCACAAGAGACCCAGTACTTC
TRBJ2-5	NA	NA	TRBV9	CASSVNRVRQRDPQETQYF	TGTGCCAGCAGCGTCAACAGGGTTCGCCAGCGGGATCCACAAGAGACCCAGTACTTC
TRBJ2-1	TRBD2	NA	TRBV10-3	CAIAGGEWNEQFF	TGTGCCATCGCGGGAGGGGAATGGAATGAGCAGTTCTTC
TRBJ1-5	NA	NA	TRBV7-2	CASRQGPNQPQHF	TGTGCCAGCAGACAGGGACCTAATCAGCCCCAGCATTTT
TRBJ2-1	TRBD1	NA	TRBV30	CAGKGQERGEQFF	TGTGCCGGAAAGGGACAGGAGAGGGGTGAGCAGTTCTTC
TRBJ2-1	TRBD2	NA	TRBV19	CASSPTSGRVSSYNEQFF	TGTGCCAGTAGTCCGACTAGCGGGAGGGTGAGCTCCTACAATGAGCAGTTCTTC
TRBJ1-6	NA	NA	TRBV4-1	CASSRGDGSSYNSPLHF	TGCGCCAGCAGCCGCGGGGACGGAAGCTCCTATAATTCACCCCTCCACTTT